The clone carrying this T cell receptor (beta chain) was found once. Its matching antigen is unknown. Genomic DNA from each subset was divided evenly over several immunoSEQ plates. It was about 210 ng DNA, 33,000 or so T cell genomes, that sorted-subset replicate PCRs used. This table comes from immunoSEQ multiplex PCR, and its TCRdb copy is limited to in-frame clones, with some not included. The sample carries just over 2,000,000 clones, about 95% recorded once. These data belong to a study of shared clonotypes between healthy human individuals. Study-level points and caveats: Blood was the only sampled material, and tissue repertoires likely differ.

Naive CD8 isolation took CD45RO-negative cells positively selected for CCR7 and excluded terminally differentiated effector memory CD45RA+ cells. The sample comprised naive CD8+ T cells sorted from blood. The sequence was collected from a man younger than 35 in good health.

Here the CDR3 DNA reads TGTGCCAGCAGTGAAGGGGGGTGGACAGATACGCAGTATTTT. This gives the protein CASSEGGWTDTQYF. The rearrangement links TRBV2 to TRBJ2-3; perhaps D is TRBD1 or TRBD2 (5 bases each). The CDR3 contains 14 residues. CDR1 and CDR2 from the germline V gene are SNHLY and FYNNEI. The V end lost 1 base, the J end lost 3 bases, and 8 bases lay between the germline ends.